This entry is about one T cell receptor beta chain. Its antigen remains unknown. This specimen comes from a study of vaccination and CD4 T cells after COVID-19. Study context: In the convalescent cohort, there were six males and four females, two of them Hispanic.

Cultured CD4+ T-cell DNA underwent Oncomine TCR Beta short-read sequencing. TCRdb re-derived calls from the PCR reads in MiXCR, one entry per CDR3 protein. This sample carries some 18,000 distinct CDR3 sequences, 43% of them seen once, and the ten largest clones take under 8%. Treatment in this sample: roughly 11-day PBMC culture with coronavirus spike peptide pools or control peptides (ViraFEST assay). The CDR3 is made up of 16 amino acids. From germline, CDR1 is SGHVS and CDR2 FNYEAQ. V lost 1 base, J lost 9 bases, and 18 bases lay in between. The TCR comes from a human donor who had recovered from COVID-19. The sequencing used CD4+ T cells from blood, cultured in vitro, collected after SARS-CoV-2 vaccination. This chain uses TRBV7-6 with TRBJ2-2; maybe TRBD2 (5 bases). The CDR3 here is CASSLVSTGSVRELFF. As DNA, the CDR3 is TGTGCCAGCAGCTTAGTTTCGACGGGATCCGTTCGGGAGCTGTTTTTT.